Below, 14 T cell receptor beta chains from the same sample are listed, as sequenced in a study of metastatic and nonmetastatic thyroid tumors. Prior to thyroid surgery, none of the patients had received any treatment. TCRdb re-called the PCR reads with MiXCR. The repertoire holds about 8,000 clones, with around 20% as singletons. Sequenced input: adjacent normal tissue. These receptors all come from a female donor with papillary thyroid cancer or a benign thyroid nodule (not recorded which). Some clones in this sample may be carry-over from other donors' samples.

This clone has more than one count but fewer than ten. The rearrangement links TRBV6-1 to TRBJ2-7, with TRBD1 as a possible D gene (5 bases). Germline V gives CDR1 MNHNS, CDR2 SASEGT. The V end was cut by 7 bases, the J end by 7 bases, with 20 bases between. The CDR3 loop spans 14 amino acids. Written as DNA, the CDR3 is TGTGCCAGCAAATCCAAAAATTTCGACAGAGAGCAGTACTTC. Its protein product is CASKSKNFDREQYF.

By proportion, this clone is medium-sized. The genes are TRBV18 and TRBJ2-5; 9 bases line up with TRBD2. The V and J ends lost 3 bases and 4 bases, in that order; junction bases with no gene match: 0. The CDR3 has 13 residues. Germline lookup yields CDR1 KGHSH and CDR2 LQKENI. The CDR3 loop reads CASSPRGGETQYF. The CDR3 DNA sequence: TGTGCCAGCTCACCGCGGGGGGGAGAGACCCAGTACTTC.

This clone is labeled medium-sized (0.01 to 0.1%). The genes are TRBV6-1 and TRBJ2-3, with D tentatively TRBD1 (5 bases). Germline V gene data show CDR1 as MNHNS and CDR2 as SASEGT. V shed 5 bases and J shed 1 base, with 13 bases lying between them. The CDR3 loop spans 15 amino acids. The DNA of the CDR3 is TGTGCCAGCAGTCGAGTAGGGGTAGGCACAGATACGCAGTATTTT. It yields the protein CASSRVGVGTDTQYF.

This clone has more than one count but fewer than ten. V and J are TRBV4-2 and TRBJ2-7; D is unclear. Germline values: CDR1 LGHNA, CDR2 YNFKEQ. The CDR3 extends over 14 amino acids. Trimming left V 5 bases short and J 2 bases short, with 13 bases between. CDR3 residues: CASSIRRGPYEQYF. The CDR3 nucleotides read TGTGCCAGCAGCATCAGGAGAGGTCCCTACGAGCAGTACTTC.

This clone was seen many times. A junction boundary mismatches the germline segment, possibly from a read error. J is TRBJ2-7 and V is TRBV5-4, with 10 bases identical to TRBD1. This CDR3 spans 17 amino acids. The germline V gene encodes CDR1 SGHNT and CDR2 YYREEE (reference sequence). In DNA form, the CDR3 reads TGCGCCAGCAGCTTGGGGGGTGGGACAGGGGTACCCTACGAGCAGTACTTC. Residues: CASSLGGGTGVPYEQYF.

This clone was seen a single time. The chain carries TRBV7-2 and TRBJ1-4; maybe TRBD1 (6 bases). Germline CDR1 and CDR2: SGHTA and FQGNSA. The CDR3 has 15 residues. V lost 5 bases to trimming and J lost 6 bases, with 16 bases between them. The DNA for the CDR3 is TGTGCCAGCAGCCCAGTCGGGACATGGGATGAAAAACTGTTTTTT. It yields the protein CASSPVGTWDEKLFF.

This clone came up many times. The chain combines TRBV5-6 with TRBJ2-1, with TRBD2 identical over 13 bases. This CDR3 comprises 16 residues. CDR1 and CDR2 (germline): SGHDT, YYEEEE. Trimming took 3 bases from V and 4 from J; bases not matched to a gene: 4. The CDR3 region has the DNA TGTGCCAGCAGCTCCCTGACTAGCGGGGGGTACAATGAGCAGTTCTTC. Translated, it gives CASSSLTSGGYNEQFF. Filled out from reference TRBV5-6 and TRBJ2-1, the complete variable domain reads DAGVTQSPTHLIKTRGQQVTLRCSPKSGHDTVSWYQQALGQGPQFIFQYYEEEERQRGNFPDRFSGHQFPNYSSELNVNALLLGDSALYLCASSSLTSGGYNEQFFGPGTRLTVL.

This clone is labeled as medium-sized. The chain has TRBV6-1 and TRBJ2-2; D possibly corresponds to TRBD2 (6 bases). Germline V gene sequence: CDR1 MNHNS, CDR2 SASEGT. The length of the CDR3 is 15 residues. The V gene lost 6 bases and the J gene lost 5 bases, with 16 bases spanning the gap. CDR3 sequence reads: CASRPPPGVTGELFF. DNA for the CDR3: TGTGCCAGCAGACCCCCCCCGGGAGTTACCGGGGAGCTGTTTTTT.

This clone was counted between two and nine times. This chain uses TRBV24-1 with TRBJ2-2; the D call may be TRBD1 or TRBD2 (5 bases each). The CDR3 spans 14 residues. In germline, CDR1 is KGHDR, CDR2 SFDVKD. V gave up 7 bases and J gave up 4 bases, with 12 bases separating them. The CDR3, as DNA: TGTGCCACCAGCTGGGGACGCAGCACCGGGGAGCTGTTTTTT. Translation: CATSWGRSTGELFF.

The CDR3 DNA reads as TGTGCCAGCAGCCCAGCGGGGGCTAGCTCCTACGAGCAGTACTTC. Residues: CASSPAGASSYEQYF. V and J are TRBV5-4 and TRBJ2-7, with 8 bases that match TRBD2. The CDR3 consists of 15 residues. Germline CDR1 is SGHNT and CDR2 is YYREEE (reference sequence). V was clipped by 4 bases and J by 0 bases; unmatched bases: 6.

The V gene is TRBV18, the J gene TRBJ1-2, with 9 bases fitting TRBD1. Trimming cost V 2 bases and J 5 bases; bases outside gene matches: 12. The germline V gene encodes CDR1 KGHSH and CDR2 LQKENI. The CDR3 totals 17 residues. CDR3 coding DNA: TGTGCCAGCTCACCAAACGCCCCGGGACAGGGAGTTTATGGCTACACCTTC. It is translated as CASSPNAPGQGVYGYTF.

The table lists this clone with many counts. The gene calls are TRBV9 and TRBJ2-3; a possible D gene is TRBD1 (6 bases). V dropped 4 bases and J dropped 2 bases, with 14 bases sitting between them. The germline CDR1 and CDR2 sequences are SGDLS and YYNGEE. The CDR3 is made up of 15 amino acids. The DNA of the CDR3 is TGTGCCAGCAGCAACCGGGACACCTACACAGATACGCAGTATTTT. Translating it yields CASSNRDTYTDTQYF.

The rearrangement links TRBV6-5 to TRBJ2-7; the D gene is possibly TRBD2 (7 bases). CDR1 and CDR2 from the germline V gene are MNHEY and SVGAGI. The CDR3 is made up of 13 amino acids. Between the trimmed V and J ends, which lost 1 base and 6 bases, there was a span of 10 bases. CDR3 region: CASSYLGGGEQYF. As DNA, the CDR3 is TGTGCCAGCAGTTACTTAGGGGGGGGCGAGCAGTACTTC.

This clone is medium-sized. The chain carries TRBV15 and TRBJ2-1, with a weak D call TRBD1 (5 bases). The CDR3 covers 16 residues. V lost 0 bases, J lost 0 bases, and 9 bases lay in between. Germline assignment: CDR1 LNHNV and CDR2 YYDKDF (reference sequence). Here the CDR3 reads CATSREDRSSYNEQFF. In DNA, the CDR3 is TGTGCCACCAGCAGAGAAGACAGAAGCTCCTACAATGAGCAGTTCTTC.